The source of this TCR beta chain is a study of post-analysis software for immune sequencing data. Incorporated into the TCR beta cDNA libraries were unique molecular identifiers, which served to reduce PCR and sequencing biases. T cells numbering about 0.85 to 10 million yielded cDNA molecules that totaled some 500,000. From the PCR reads, TCRdb called clonotypes with MiXCR, one entry per CDR3 protein. The sample contains hundreds of thousands of distinct CDR3 sequences, 55% to 70% of which appear only once. About this clonotype: Its specificity is unknown. Possible read error: a much larger clone is one base away.

Study-wide results and caveats: Multiple sclerosis patients had significantly lower normalized Chao1 diversity than controls. When patients were compared with controls, about five TRBV segments were more frequent, TRBV5-6, TRBV5-1 and TRBV20-1 among them.

V lost 3 bases and J lost 0, with 8 bases in between. CDR3 length: 13 residues. Per the germline V gene, CDR1 is DFQATT and CDR2 is SNEGSKA (reference sequence). This chain joins TRBV20-1 and TRBJ2-5; no definite D call. Sequences were obtained from blood. This receptor was obtained from a girl aged 2 to 9 with multiple sclerosis. The CDR3 spells CSARGNYQETQYF. The CDR3, as DNA: TGCAGTGCTAGGGGCAACTACCAAGAGACCCAGTACTTC.